This entry lists 29 T cell receptor beta chains sequenced from one sample in a study of cytomegalovirus exposure and HLA in healthy donors. The primer mix had 60 Vbeta and 13 Jbeta primers. Measured with immunoSEQ multiplex PCR; TCRdb has only the in-frame clones, and not every one. The repertoire includes approximately 170,000 clones, about three quarters of them detected once, and around 3.1% sits in the top ten. The sequenced sample consisted of PBMCs. The origin of the receptors is a female donor in good health and CMV-seronegative.

This clone has only a few counts. CDR3 protein: CASSPTRTSGRADTQYF. The CDR3 DNA reads as TGTGCCAGTAGTCCCACCCGGACTAGCGGGAGGGCAGATACGCAGTATTTT. This chain uses TRBV19 with TRBJ2-3, with 15 bases matching TRBD2. V gave up 5 bases and J gave up 4 bases; unmatched junction bases: 7. The CDR3 sequence is 17 residues long. Germline CDR1 reads LNHDA; CDR2 reads SQIVND (reference sequence).

The chain has TRBV4-3 and TRBJ1-6; 7 bases are shared with TRBD1. V was clipped by 1 base and J by 6 bases; unmatched bases: 3. Germline loops: CDR1 LGHNA, CDR2 YSLEER. This CDR3 contains 15 residues. The CDR3 DNA follows: TGCGCCAGCAGCCAAGGTGGGACAGCTAATTCACCCCTCCACTTT. Protein sequence: CASSQGGTANSPLHF.

The V call is TRBV7-6, the J call TRBJ1-2; TRBD1 might be the D (6 bases). This CDR3 is 19 amino acids long. Germline CDR1 and CDR2: SGHVS and FNYEAQ. Trimming cost V 1 base and J 6 bases, with 27 bases left between them. As DNA, the CDR3 is TGTGCCAGCAGCTTAGAAGCGCGGGGGGGGGCGGTTATCAGGCATGGCTACACCTTC. It translates to CASSLEARGGAVIRHGYTF. The whole variable domain, filled in from reference TRBV7-6 and TRBJ1-2, reads GAGVSQSPRYKVTKRGQDVALRCDPISGHVSLYWYRQALGQGPEFLTYFNYEAQQDKSGLPNDRFSAERPEGSISTLTIQRTEQRDSAMYRCASSLEARGGAVIRHGYTFGSGTRLTVV.

This clone came up a few times. The V gene is TRBV19, the J gene TRBJ2-7; D perhaps matches TRBD1 (6 bases). The CDR3 is made up of 16 amino acids. From germline, CDR1 is LNHDA and CDR2 SQIVND (reference sequence). The V and J ends lost 5 bases and 3 bases respectively, with 20 bases between them. CDR3 amino acids: CASSATGSPIYYEQYF. CDR3 nucleotide sequence: TGTGCCAGTAGTGCAACAGGGTCCCCTATTTACTACGAGCAGTACTTC. The full variable domain, rest sourced from reference TRBV19 and TRBJ2-7, is DGGITQSPKYLFRKEGQNVTLSCEQNLNHDAMYWYRQDPGQGLRLIYYSQIVNDFQKGDIAEGYSVSREKKESFPLTVTSAQKNPTAFYLCASSATGSPIYYEQYFGPGTRLTVT.

On this clone: Other DNA sequences in this specimen translate into the identical CDR3. V and J are TRBV7-3 and TRBJ2-1; perhaps TRBD2 as D (5 bases). This CDR3 is 11 amino acids long. Germline CDR1 and CDR2: SGHTA and FQGTGA. V shed 2 bases and J shed 9 bases, with 5 bases lying between them. Written as DNA, the CDR3 is TGTGCCAGCAGCTTAGGAGGTGAGCAGTTCTTC. As protein: CASSLGGEQFF.

V usage is TRBV5-1 and J usage is TRBJ2-1; 10 bases line up with TRBD2. Trimming at V came to 1 base and at J to 5 bases, leaving 3 bases not matched to a gene. Germline-derived CDR1 and CDR2 are SGHRS and YFSETQ. This CDR3 has 15 residues. For the CDR3, the DNA is TGCGCCAGCAGCTTGCGACTAGCGGGTAACAATGAGCAGTTCTTC. Its protein product is CASSLRLAGNNEQFF.

Concerning this clone: One end of the junction is discordant with germline, which a read error may explain. The chain couples TRBV27 to TRBJ1-2, with 7 bases identical to TRBD1. This CDR3 region has 13 residues. The germline V gene encodes CDR1 MNHEY and CDR2 SMNVEV (reference sequence). The CDR3, as DNA: TGTGCCGGCAGCGACAGGGTTAACTATGGCTACACCTTC. Protein: CAGSDRVNYGYTF.

The chain is built from TRBV19 and TRBJ2-1; 9 nucleotides line up with TRBD1. The V and J ends lost 6 bases and 4 bases, in that order; junction bases with no gene match: 7. CDR3 length: 15 amino acids. Germline assignment: CDR1 LNHDA and CDR2 SQIVND (reference sequence). CDR3 residues: CASSNIQGAYNEQFF. The CDR3 DNA follows: TGTGCCAGTAGCAATATACAGGGGGCGTACAATGAGCAGTTCTTC.

As regards this clone: At one of its ends the junction is not consistent with the germline gene, which may arise from a read error. This chain joins TRBV7-9 and TRBJ1-4, with TRBD1 as a possible D gene (5 bases). The CDR3 has 17 amino acids. Per the germline V gene, CDR1 is SEHNR and CDR2 is FQNEAQ (reference sequence). The CDR3 sequence: CASSLWRIQDLNAKLFF. The CDR3 DNA follows: TGTGCCAGCAGCTTATGGCGGATACAGGACCTGAATGCAAAACTGTTTTTT.

This clone was recorded a few times. The chain is built from TRBV5-1 and TRBJ1-2, with 7 bases lining up with TRBD1. This CDR3 has 12 amino acids. J gave up 4 bases and V 6 bases, and 3 bases lay outside the gene matches. CDR1 and CDR2 from the germline V gene are SGHRS and YFSETQ. The CDR3 protein is CASTAGGYGYTF. The DNA for the CDR3 is TGCGCCAGCACCGCAGGGGGCTATGGCTACACCTTC.

V is TRBV5-1 and J is TRBJ2-5; unclear D gene. V lost 1 base and J 5 bases, leaving 15 bases between the germline ends. This CDR3 is built from 15 residues. Looked up from germline, CDR1 is SGHRS and CDR2 is YFSETQ. CDR3 coding DNA: TGCGCCAGCAGCTTGAGACTTGCCCCCGAGGAGACCCAGTACTTC. It yields the protein CASSLRLAPEETQYF. Full variable domain (outside the CDR3, taken from reference TRBV5-1 and TRBJ2-5): KAGVTQTPRYLIKTRGQQVTLSCSPISGHRSVSWYQQTPGQGLQFLFEYFSETQRNKGNFPGRFSGRQFSNSRSEMNVSTLELGDSALYLCASSLRLAPEETQYFGPGTRLLVL.

This chain joins TRBV7-9 and TRBJ2-7, with TRBD1 matching over 8 bases. CDR1 is SEHNR and CDR2 is FQNEAQ in the germline V gene (reference sequence). After removal of 1 base from V and 4 bases from J, the junction contained 3 bases not matched to a gene. This CDR3 comprises 14 residues. The DNA for the CDR3 is TGTGCCAGCAGCTTAGTCCGACAGGGGTACGAGCAGTACTTC. Protein product: CASSLVRQGYEQYF.

The V and J genes are TRBV29-1 and TRBJ2-7, with 10 positions matching TRBD1. Germline CDR1 and CDR2: SQVTM and ANQGSEA. The length of the CDR3 is 14 residues. The V segment lost 5 bases and the J segment 2 bases; nucleotides outside the gene matches: 6. The CDR3 here is CSVTGTGVAYEQYF. CDR3 coding DNA: TGCAGCGTTACCGGGACAGGGGTTGCCTACGAGCAGTACTTC.

This clone has more than one count but fewer than ten. The chain uses TRBV5-1 and TRBJ1-3; D perhaps matches TRBD1 (6 bases). From germline, CDR1 is SGHRS and CDR2 YFSETQ. The CDR3 consists of 16 residues. Trimming took off 4 bases at V and 2 bases at J, with 16 bases between the two ends. The CDR3 nucleotides are TGCGCCAGCAGCCCCACAGGGAACCCCCCTGGAAACACCATATATTTT. This sequence encodes CASSPTGNPPGNTIYF.

The genes are TRBV19 and TRBJ2-4; 9 nucleotides align to TRBD1. The junction had 7 bases not matched to a gene; V was cut back by 3 bases and J by 4 bases. The CDR3 is made up of 16 amino acids. Germline V gene lookup returns CDR1 LNHDA and CDR2 SQIVND (reference sequence). The CDR3 DNA reads TGTGCCAGTAGTATGGGTGCGACAGGGGGGAAAAACATTCAGTACTTC. It translates to CASSMGATGGKNIQYF.

The chain combines TRBV2 with TRBJ2-7; perhaps TRBD2 as D (6 bases). V lost 4 bases to trimming and J lost 3 bases, with 10 bases between them. Germline CDR1 is SNHLY and CDR2 is FYNNEI. The CDR3 is 13 residues long. The CDR3 DNA follows: TGTGCCAGCAGTGGGGGGGACCACTACGAGCAGTACTTC. This gives the protein CASSGGDHYEQYF.

The chain recombines TRBV28 with TRBJ1-1; D remains ambiguous. V dropped 11 bases and J dropped 0 bases, with 13 bases sitting between them. The CDR3 has 13 amino acids. Germline CDR1 reads MDHEN; CDR2 reads SYDVKM. The CDR3 DNA follows: TGTGCCTCCCGGAGGCCGATGAACACTGAAGCTTTCTTT. Residues: CASRRPMNTEAFF. Drawing the rest from reference TRBV28 and TRBJ1-1, the complete variable domain is DVKVTQSSRYLVKRTGEKVFLECVQDMDHENMFWYRQDPGLGLRLIYFSYDVKMKEKGDIPEGYSVSREKKERFSLILESASTNQTSMYLCASRRPMNTEAFFGQGTRLTVV.

This rearrangement joins TRBV10-1 to TRBJ2-7; tentatively, D is TRBD2 (6 bases). Germline V CDR1 and CDR2: WNHNN, SYGVQD (reference sequence). The CDR3 runs to 12 residues. The ends were cut back, 6 bases at V and 7 bases at J, with 13 bases in the middle. CDR3 nucleotide sequence: TGCGCCAGCAGCCGGGACTTAGAAGAGCAGTACTTC. Translating gives CASSRDLEEQYF.

Turning to this clone: A read error may account for a junction end that differs from germline. The J gene is TRBJ2-5, the V gene TRBV2, with 11 bases that match TRBD2. Germline-derived CDR1 and CDR2 are SNHLY and FYNNEI. The CDR3 has 15 residues. The CDR3 coding sequence is TGTGCCAGCAGTGTACTAGCGGGAGTAGCGGAGACCCGGTACTTC. This codes for CASSVLAGVAETRYF.

The chain combines TRBV6-1 with TRBJ2-3, with a tentative D call TRBD2 (7 bases). Germline V gene data show CDR1 as MNHNS and CDR2 as SASEGT. The CDR3 length is 16 residues. The ends were cut back, 4 bases at V and 1 base at J, with 15 bases in the middle. The CDR3 nucleotides read TGTGCCAGCAGTGGACCTCGGGGGGCGGGCACAGATACGCAGTATTTT. Amino acid sequence: CASSGPRGAGTDTQYF.

The rearrangement uses TRBV14 and TRBJ2-3, with 14 positions matching TRBD2. The trim removed 1 base at V and 3 bases at J, leaving 6 bases unmatched. Germline-derived CDR1 and CDR2 are SGHDN and FVKESK. The CDR3 runs 18 residues. The CDR3 DNA sequence: TGTGCCAGCAGCCAAGCGGGACTAGCGGGGGCAGGTACAGATACGCAGTATTTT. Amino acid sequence: CASSQAGLAGAGTDTQYF.

The chain uses TRBV6-4 and TRBJ1-5; perhaps TRBD1 as D (5 bases). V was shortened by 3 bases and J by 4 bases, with 10 bases between the two germline ends. The CDR3 extends over 14 amino acids. Germline values: CDR1 MRHNA, CDR2 SNTAGT. CDR3 coding DNA: TGTGCCAGCAGTGAGGGCTCAGGGAATCAGCCCCAGCATTTT. As protein: CASSEGSGNQPQHF.

The rearrangement joins TRBV7-3 to TRBJ1-5; 9 bases map to TRBD1. The ends lost 5 bases at V and 2 bases at J; junction bases unmatched: 4. CDR3 length equals 15 residues. From germline, CDR1 is SGHTA and CDR2 FQGTGA. CDR3 residues: CASSRTGDGNQPQHF. The CDR3, as DNA: TGTGCCAGCAGCAGGACAGGGGACGGCAATCAGCCCCAGCATTTT.

Only a few counts were recorded for this clone. The genes are TRBV5-1 and TRBJ2-3; the D gene is possibly TRBD2 (5 bases). The CDR3 totals 14 residues. Germline assignment: CDR1 SGHRS and CDR2 YFSETQ. Trimming pared 1 base from V and 2 bases from J, leaving 8 bases between. CDR3 sequence: CASSLYRDTDTQYF. For the CDR3, the DNA is TGCGCCAGCAGCTTGTACCGGGACACAGATACGCAGTATTTT.

The CDR3 nucleotides read TGTGCCATCAGAGGGGGAGGGGCCTACGAGCAGTACTTC. The encoded protein is CAIRGGGAYEQYF. V gene TRBV10-3 combines with J gene TRBJ2-7, with a weak D call TRBD2 (7 bases). Trimming shortened V by 6 bases and J by 2 bases, and 11 bases separated the two germline ends. Germline V CDR1 and CDR2: ENHRY, SYGVKD. The CDR3 totals 13 residues.

This chain joins TRBV11-2 and TRBJ2-3; TRBD2 matches at 13 bases. Trimming at V came to 5 bases and at J to 0 bases, leaving 8 bases not matched to a gene. Germline V gives CDR1 SGHAT, CDR2 FQNNGV. The CDR3 consists of 18 residues. DNA for the CDR3: TGTGCCAGCAGCCGACGGACTAGCGGGGGAGATAGCACAGATACGCAGTATTTT. This encodes CASSRRTSGGDSTDTQYF.

This clone was detected only once. This chain joins TRBV10-3 and TRBJ2-3, with TRBD2 matching over 7 bases. The V gene end was trimmed by 3 bases and the J gene end by 3 bases; junction bases not matched to a gene: 6. Per germline, CDR1 ENHRY and CDR2 SYGVKD. The CDR3 spans 15 residues. The CDR3 protein is CAISDSGGVTDTQYF. CDR3 nucleotides: TGTGCCATCAGTGACTCGGGGGGAGTAACAGATACGCAGTATTTT.

The chain joins TRBV6-1 to TRBJ1-1; D may be TRBD1 (6 bases). V lost 3 bases to trimming and J lost 0 bases, with 8 bases between them. The CDR3 has 14 amino acids. Germline V CDR1 and CDR2: MNHNS, SASEGT. CDR3 amino acids: CASSDRGMNTEAFF. CDR3 in DNA: TGTGCCAGCAGTGACAGGGGAATGAACACTGAAGCTTTCTTT.

This clone was detected only a few times. The V call is TRBV11-2, the J call TRBJ1-3, with a tentative D call TRBD1 (6 bases). The CDR3 is made up of 14 amino acids. Trimming pared 6 bases from V and 0 bases from J, leaving 9 bases between. Germline values: CDR1 SGHAT, CDR2 FQNNGV. CDR3 DNA sequence: TGTGCCAGCAGTGGACAGTCCTCTGGAAACACCATATATTTT. Its protein is CASSGQSSGNTIYF.